This TCR beta chain appears in the sequencing data of a study of blood T cell repertoires in COVID-19. Turning to the study itself: Acute and convalescent COVID-19 samples came from the United States, Italy and Spain.

In the source study's methods: Estimates of nucleated cell counts were drawn from the amplification of reference gene primers. Generated by immunoSEQ multiplex PCR, the TCRdb table keeps only in-frame clones and is missing some. V and J calls and clone size are given by that table; D and trimming were obtained from the DNA. Here the sample spans 140,000 or so clones, around 89% being singletons. CDR3 length: 13 amino acids. The germline V gene has CDR1 SNHLY and CDR2 FYNNEI. V gave up 3 bases and J gave up 9 bases, with 12 bases separating them. The receptor's source is a woman of 80 years or more with acute or convalescent COVID-19. The chain carries TRBV2 and TRBJ1-5; TRBD1 is a possible D gene (5 bases). Sequencing input: peripheral blood. CDR3 bases: TGTGCCAGCAGTGAGGGTGCGGGGCTGCCCCAGCATTTT. The encoded protein is CASSEGAGLPQHF. The entire variable domain, with the rest obtained from reference TRBV2 and TRBJ1-5, is as follows: EPEVTQTPSHQVTQMGQEVILRCVPISNHLYFYWYRQILGQKVEFLVSFYNNEISEKSEIFDDQFSVERPDGSNFTLKIRSTKLEDSAMYFCASSEGAGLPQHFGDGTRLSIL.